The clone carrying this TCR beta chain was counted ten times or more. Its matching antigen is unknown. The entry originates in a study of neurological immune-mediated disorders. Study-wide points: While HTLV-1-associated myelopathy showed the greatest TCR clonal expansion, multiple sclerosis showed the least, falling below healthy controls.

Germline V gene sequence: CDR1 MNHNY, CDR2 SVGAGI (reference sequence). The V gene lost 6 bases and the J gene lost 4 bases, with 19 bases spanning the gap. The CDR3 sequence is 16 residues long. TCRdb used MiXCR to reprocess the 5' RACE reads, holding one entry per CDR3 protein. The sample holds just under 60,000 distinct CDR3 sequences, roughly 2.5% seen once. The chain joins TRBV6-6 to TRBJ2-1; tentatively, D is TRBD1 or TRBD2 (5 bases each). The TCR originated in a man aged 45-65 years with multiple sclerosis. Material for sequencing was PBMCs. CDR3 nucleotide sequence: TGTGCCAGCAGGAACATTGAGTTGGGACCATACAATGAGCAGTTCTTC. Its translation is CASRNIELGPYNEQFF.